This T cell receptor beta chain was found in a study of blood T cell repertoires in COVID-19. Some clones are missing from TCRdb's copy, which holds only in-frame ones; the method was immunoSEQ multiplex PCR. The table lists a few hundred thousand clones, around 90% of them singletons. Germline-derived CDR1 and CDR2 are LGHDT and YNNKEL (reference sequence). V lost 1 base and J 5 bases, leaving 17 bases between the germline ends. The CDR3 extends over 16 amino acids. This clone was detected once. The chain couples TRBV3-1 (or the pseudogene TRBV3-2) to TRBJ2-5, with D perhaps TRBD1 (6 bases). This TCR was recovered from a woman between 25 and 40 years old who had recovered from COVID-19. The sequencing sample was made of PBMCs or T cells enriched from blood (not recorded which). The CDR3 nucleotides are TGTGCCAGCAGCCAAGGGAACATGGGGGCTGGGGAGACCCAGTACTTC. Its protein is CASSQGNMGAGETQYF.